A single sample gave rise to the 19 T cell receptor beta chains below, sequenced in a study of tumor-infiltrating lymphocytes in localized non-small cell lung cancer. Libraries were prepared by immunoSEQ multiplex PCR; TCRdb keeps only in-frame clonotypes and omits some of them. The sample holds around 15,000 clones; roughly 78% are singletons and the top ten take over 8%. The sample consisted of lung tumor tissue. These receptors were collected from a human donor with non-small cell lung cancer.

CDR3 coding DNA: TGCAGCGTTGAAACAAAAACCTCCCAAGAGACCCAGTACTTC. Its translation: CSVETKTSQETQYF. The chain couples TRBV29-1 to TRBJ2-5; D is uncertain. The length of the CDR3 is 14 residues. The germline V gene has CDR1 SQVTM and CDR2 ANQGSEA. Trimming removed 2 bases at V and 1 base at J, with 11 bases between.

The chain carries TRBV19 and TRBJ1-2; D gene uncertain. V shed 1 base and J shed 7 bases, with 4 bases lying between them. Germline assignment: CDR1 LNHDA and CDR2 SQIVND (reference sequence). The CDR3 extends over 11 amino acids. The CDR3 sequence: CASSIGRGYTF. CDR3 DNA sequence: TGTGCCAGTAGTATAGGGCGTGGCTACACCTTC.

This clone has only a few counts. The chain has TRBV27 and TRBJ1-3; D is uncertain. The V end lost 3 bases, the J end lost 5 bases, and 8 bases lay between the germline ends. This CDR3 region has 13 residues. Germline CDR1 and CDR2: MNHEY and SMNVEV (reference sequence). The CDR3 nucleotides read TGTGCCAGCAGTTTGGACGGAAGAAACACCATATATTTT. As protein: CASSLDGRNTIYF.

The chain carries TRBV6-1 and TRBJ1-5, with D unresolved. CDR1 and CDR2 (germline): MNHNS, SASEGT. The CDR3 contains 14 residues. V lost 4 bases and J 3 bases, leaving 10 bases between the germline ends. The CDR3 region is CASSVQQNNQPQHF. The CDR3 nucleotides read TGTGCCAGCAGTGTTCAACAAAACAATCAGCCCCAGCATTTT.

Only one count was recorded for this clone. The chain uses TRBV9 and TRBJ2-1, with 8 nucleotides matching TRBD2. Per the germline V gene, CDR1 is SGDLS and CDR2 is YYNGEE. CDR3 length: 14 amino acids. The ends lost 5 bases at V and 5 bases at J; junction bases unmatched: 6. CDR3 sequence: CASSRAGGNNEQFF. In DNA, the CDR3 is TGTGCCAGCAGTAGGGCGGGGGGTAACAATGAGCAGTTCTTC.

The chain recombines TRBV7-2 with TRBJ1-6, with 7 bases aligning to TRBD1. CDR1 is SGHTA, CDR2 FQGNSA, per germline. V was clipped by 0 bases and J by 9 bases; unmatched bases: 2. The CDR3 spans 14 residues. This chain's CDR3 is CASSLAGGSSPLHF. The CDR3 DNA is TGTGCCAGCAGCTTAGCAGGGGGCAGTTCACCCCTCCACTTT.

V is TRBV27 and J is TRBJ2-1, with 11 bases matching TRBD2. The CDR3 runs 15 residues. With 3 bases clipped from V and 8 bases from J, the junction kept 6 bases outside the gene matches. Germline V gene lookup returns CDR1 MNHEY and CDR2 SMNVEV (reference sequence). CDR3 sequence reads: CASSLTTSGIDEQFF. For the CDR3, the DNA is TGTGCCAGCAGTTTGACGACTAGCGGGATTGATGAGCAGTTCTTC.

V and J are TRBV30 and TRBJ1-6, with D perhaps matching TRBD1 (6 bases). Germline CDR1 reads GTSNPN; CDR2 reads SVGIG (reference sequence). V dropped 2 bases and J dropped 7 bases, with 12 bases sitting between them. The CDR3 covers 14 residues. CDR3 in amino acids: CAWSPSGANSPLHF. CDR3 DNA: TGTGCCTGGAGTCCATCGGGGGCCAATTCACCCCTCCACTTT.

The chain couples TRBV11-2 to TRBJ2-7; D remains unclear. Trimming removed 0 bases at V and 3 bases at J, with 6 bases between. The germline gives CDR1 SGHAT, CDR2 FQNNGV. The CDR3 is 13 residues long. This CDR3 is CASSLEIIYEQYF. DNA of the CDR3: TGTGCCAGCAGCTTAGAGATTATCTACGAGCAGTACTTC.

The CDR3 sequence is CASTIRGQETQYF. The CDR3 DNA is TGTGCCAGCACCATCAGGGGGCAGGAGACCCAGTACTTC. The chain combines TRBV7-2 with TRBJ2-5; TRBD1 aligns across 8 bases. CDR1 is SGHTA and CDR2 is FQGNSA in the germline V gene. CDR3 length: 13 amino acids. The J segment lost 5 bases and the V segment lost 7 bases, leaving 6 bases of the junction unmatched.

The chain joins TRBV6-5 to TRBJ2-1; tentatively, D is TRBD1 (5 bases). CDR1 MNHEY and CDR2 SVGAGI come from the germline V gene. V lost 8 bases and J 7 bases, leaving 15 bases between the germline ends. This CDR3 is built from 13 residues. This chain's CDR3 is CASSRARQNEQFF. CDR3 coding DNA: TGTGCCAGCTCCAGGGCCCGACAGAATGAGCAGTTCTTC.

Details on this clone: Other DNA sequences within the sample encode an identical CDR3. The rearrangement uses TRBV19 and TRBJ2-3, with 10 positions matching TRBD2. This CDR3 spans 16 amino acids. Germline lookup yields CDR1 LNHDA and CDR2 SQIVND (reference sequence). V shed 5 bases and J 1 base; nucleotides not matched to a gene: 6. The CDR3 DNA sequence: TGTGCCAGTAGTGGCCGTCTAGCGGGAGGCACAGATACGCAGTATTTT. Translated: CASSGRLAGGTDTQYF. Combining the CDR3 with reference TRBV19 and TRBJ2-3 gives the whole variable domain DGGITQSPKYLFRKEGQNVTLSCEQNLNHDAMYWYRQDPGQGLRLIYYSQIVNDFQKGDIAEGYSVSREKKESFPLTVTSAQKNPTAFYLCASSGRLAGGTDTQYFGPGTRLTVL.

The chain couples TRBV2 to TRBJ1-5; D call uncertain. The CDR3 length is 13 residues. Trimming cost V 4 bases and J 3 bases, with 7 bases left between them. Germline lookup yields CDR1 SNHLY and CDR2 FYNNEI. Here the CDR3 reads CASSGSTNQPQHF. CDR3 nucleotide sequence: TGTGCCAGCAGTGGGAGCACCAATCAGCCCCAGCATTTT. The entire variable domain, with the rest obtained from reference TRBV2 and TRBJ1-5, is as follows: EPEVTQTPSHQVTQMGQEVILRCVPISNHLYFYWYRQILGQKVEFLVSFYNNEISEKSEIFDDQFSVERPDGSNFTLKIRSTKLEDSAMYFCASSGSTNQPQHFGDGTRLSIL.

The chain is built from TRBV7-9 and TRBJ2-3, with D hard to call. With 1 base removed from V and 7 bases from J, the gap between germline ends came to 3 bases. Germline CDR1 is SEHNR and CDR2 is FQNEAQ (reference sequence). The length of the CDR3 is 11 residues. In DNA, the CDR3 is TGTGCCAGCAGCTTAGGAAATACGCAGTATTTT. Protein product: CASSLGNTQYF.

The rearrangement links TRBV6-5 to TRBJ2-3, with 8 nucleotides matching TRBD1. CDR3 length: 14 residues. V shed 6 bases and J 0 bases; nucleotides not matched to a gene: 2. Germline loops: CDR1 MNHEY, CDR2 SVGAGI. As DNA, the CDR3 is TGTGCCAGCAGCCGGACAGGGAGCACAGATACGCAGTATTTT. Translation: CASSRTGSTDTQYF.

This clone has more than one count but fewer than ten. V and J are TRBV4-2 and TRBJ2-1; 8 nucleotides match TRBD2. V was pared by 0 bases and J by 0 bases, with 16 bases of the junction left unmatched. Germline assignment: CDR1 LGHNA and CDR2 YNFKEQ. This CDR3 comprises 21 residues. CDR3 loop: CASSQEVVGRAVPSSYNEQFF. The CDR3 DNA sequence: TGTGCCAGCAGCCAAGAGGTCGTCGGGAGGGCCGTTCCGAGCTCCTACAATGAGCAGTTCTTC.

This chain joins TRBV27 and TRBJ1-5; no firm D call. The germline V gene has CDR1 MNHEY and CDR2 SMNVEV (reference sequence). This CDR3 is built from 15 residues. V lost 6 bases, J lost 9 bases, and 21 bases lay in between. This CDR3 reads CASRPTHLSETPQHF. For the CDR3, the DNA is TGTGCCAGCAGGCCTACACATCTCTCCGAAACGCCCCAGCATTTT.

This clone was detected only once. The J gene is TRBJ2-1, the V gene TRBV28; D is perhaps TRBD2 (5 bases). CDR3 size: 15 residues. The V end lost 7 bases, the J end lost 1 base, and 14 bases lay between the germline ends. Germline CDR1 and CDR2: MDHEN and SYDVKM. The CDR3 spells CASNLRALSYNEQFF. CDR3 in DNA: TGTGCCAGCAACTTGAGGGCACTTTCCTACAATGAGCAGTTCTTC.

The rearrangement links TRBV5-4 to TRBJ1-2, with a tentative D call TRBD1 (5 bases). This CDR3 spans 14 amino acids. V was clipped by 4 bases and J by 8 bases, with 18 bases between them. Germline CDR1 and CDR2: SGHNT and YYREEE (reference sequence). The CDR3 DNA reads as TGTGCCAGCAGCAGCGCAGACAGATTAGGCGGCTACACCTTC. Translating it yields CASSSADRLGGYTF.